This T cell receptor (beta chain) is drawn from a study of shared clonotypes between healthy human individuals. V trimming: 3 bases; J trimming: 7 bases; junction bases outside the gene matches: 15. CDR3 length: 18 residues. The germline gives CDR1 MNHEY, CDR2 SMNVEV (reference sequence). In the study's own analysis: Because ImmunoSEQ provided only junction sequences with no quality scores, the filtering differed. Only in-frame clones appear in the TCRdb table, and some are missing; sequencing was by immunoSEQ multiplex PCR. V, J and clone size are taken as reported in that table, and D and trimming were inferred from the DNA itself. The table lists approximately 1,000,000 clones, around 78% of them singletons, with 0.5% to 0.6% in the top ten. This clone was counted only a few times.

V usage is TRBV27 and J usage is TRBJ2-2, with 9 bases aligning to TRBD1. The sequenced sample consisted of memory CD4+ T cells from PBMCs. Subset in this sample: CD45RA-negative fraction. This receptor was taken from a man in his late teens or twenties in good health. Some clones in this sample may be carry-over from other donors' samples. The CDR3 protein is CASSLVGTGTFAIGELFF. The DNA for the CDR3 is TGTGCCAGCAGTTTGGTGGGGACAGGGACTTTTGCTATCGGGGAGCTGTTTTTT.